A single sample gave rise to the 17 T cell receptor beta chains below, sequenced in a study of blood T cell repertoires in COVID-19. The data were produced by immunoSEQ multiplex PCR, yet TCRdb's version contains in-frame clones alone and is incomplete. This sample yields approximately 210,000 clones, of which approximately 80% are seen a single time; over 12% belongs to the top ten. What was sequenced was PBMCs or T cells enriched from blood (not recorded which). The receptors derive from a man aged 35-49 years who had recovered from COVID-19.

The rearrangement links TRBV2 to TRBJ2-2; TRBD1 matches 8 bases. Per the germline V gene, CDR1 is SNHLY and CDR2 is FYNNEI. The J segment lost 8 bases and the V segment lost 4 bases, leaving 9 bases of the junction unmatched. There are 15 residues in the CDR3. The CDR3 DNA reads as TGTGCCAGCAGTGGTCCAGGGGGCGCAACGGGGGAGCTGTTTTTT. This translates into CASSGPGGATGELFF.

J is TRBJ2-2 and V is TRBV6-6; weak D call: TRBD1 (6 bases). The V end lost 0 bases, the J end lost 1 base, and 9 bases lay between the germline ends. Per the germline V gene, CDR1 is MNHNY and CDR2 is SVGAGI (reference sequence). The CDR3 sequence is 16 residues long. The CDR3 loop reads CASSYSGALNTGELFF. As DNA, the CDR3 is TGTGCCAGCAGTTACTCGGGGGCCCTGAACACCGGGGAGCTGTTTTTT.

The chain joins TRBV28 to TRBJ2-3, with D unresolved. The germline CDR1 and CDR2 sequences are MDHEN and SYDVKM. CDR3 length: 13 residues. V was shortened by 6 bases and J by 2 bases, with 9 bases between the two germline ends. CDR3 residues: CASSLRDTDTQYF. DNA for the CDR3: TGTGCCAGCAGCCTGAGAGACACAGATACGCAGTATTTT.

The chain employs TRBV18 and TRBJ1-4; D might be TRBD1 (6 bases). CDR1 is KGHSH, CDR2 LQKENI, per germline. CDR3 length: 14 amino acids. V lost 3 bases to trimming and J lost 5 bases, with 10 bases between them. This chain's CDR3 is CASSPGRGNEKLFF. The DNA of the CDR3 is TGTGCCAGCTCACCCGGTAGGGGGAATGAAAAACTGTTTTTT.

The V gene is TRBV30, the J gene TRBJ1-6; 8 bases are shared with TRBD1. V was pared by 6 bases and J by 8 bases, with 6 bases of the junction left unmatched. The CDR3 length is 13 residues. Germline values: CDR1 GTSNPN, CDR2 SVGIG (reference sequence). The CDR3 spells CACASGGYSPLHF. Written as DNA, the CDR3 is TGTGCCTGTGCGTCAGGGGGCTATTCACCCCTCCACTTT. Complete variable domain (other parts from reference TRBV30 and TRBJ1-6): SQTIHQWPATLVQPVGSPLSLECTVEGTSNPNLYWYRQAAGRGLQLLFYSVGIGQISSEVPQNLSASRPQDRQFILSSKKLLLSDSGFYLCACASGGYSPLHFGNGTRLTVT.

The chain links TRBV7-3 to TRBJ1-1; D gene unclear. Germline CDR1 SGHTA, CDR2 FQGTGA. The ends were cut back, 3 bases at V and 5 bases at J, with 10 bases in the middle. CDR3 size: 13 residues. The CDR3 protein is CASSLGVRTEAFF. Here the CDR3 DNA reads TGTGCCAGCAGCTTGGGAGTACGGACTGAAGCTTTCTTT.

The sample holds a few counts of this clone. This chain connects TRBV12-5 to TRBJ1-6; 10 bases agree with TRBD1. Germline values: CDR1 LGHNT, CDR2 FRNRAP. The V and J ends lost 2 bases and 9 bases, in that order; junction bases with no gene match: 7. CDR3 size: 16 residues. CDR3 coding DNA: TGTGCTAGTGGTTTGACAACCGGGACAGGGGTTTCACCCCTCCACTTT. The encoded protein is CASGLTTGTGVSPLHF.

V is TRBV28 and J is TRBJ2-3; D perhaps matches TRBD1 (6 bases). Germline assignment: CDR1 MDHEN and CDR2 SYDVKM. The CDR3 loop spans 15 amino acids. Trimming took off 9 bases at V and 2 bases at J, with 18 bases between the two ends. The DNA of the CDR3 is TGTGCCAGTTCAACCCGGACAGCATTCACAGATACGCAGTATTTT. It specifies CASSTRTAFTDTQYF.

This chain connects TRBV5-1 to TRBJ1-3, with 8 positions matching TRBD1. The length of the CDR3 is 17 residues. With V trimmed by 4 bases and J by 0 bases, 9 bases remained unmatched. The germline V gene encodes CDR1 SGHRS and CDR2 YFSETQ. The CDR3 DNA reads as TGCGCCAGCAGCGTCCAGGGGGCACCCAGCTCTGGAAACACCATATATTTT. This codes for CASSVQGAPSSGNTIYF.

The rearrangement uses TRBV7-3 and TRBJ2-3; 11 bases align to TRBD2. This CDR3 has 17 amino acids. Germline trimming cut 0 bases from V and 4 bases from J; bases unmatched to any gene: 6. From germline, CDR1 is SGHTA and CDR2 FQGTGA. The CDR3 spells CASSLTPLAGGPDTQYF. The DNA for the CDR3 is TGTGCCAGCAGCTTAACCCCTCTAGCGGGGGGCCCAGATACGCAGTATTTT.

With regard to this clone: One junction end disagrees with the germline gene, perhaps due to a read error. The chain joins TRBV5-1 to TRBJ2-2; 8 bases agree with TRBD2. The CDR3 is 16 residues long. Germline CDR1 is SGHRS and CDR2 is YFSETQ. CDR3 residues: CASTAAGATFGGELFF. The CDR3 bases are TGCGCGAGCACGGCAGCGGGGGCCACCTTCGGCGGGGAGCTGTTTTTT.

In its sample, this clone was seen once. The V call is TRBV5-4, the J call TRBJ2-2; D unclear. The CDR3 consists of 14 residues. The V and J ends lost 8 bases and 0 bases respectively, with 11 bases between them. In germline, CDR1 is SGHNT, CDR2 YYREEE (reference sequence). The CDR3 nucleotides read TGTGCCAGTTCCCGGGTGACGAACACCGGGGAGCTGTTTTTT. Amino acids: CASSRVTNTGELFF.

CDR3 sequence reads: CASSFGTPRGEQYF. CDR3 DNA sequence: TGCGCCAGCAGCTTCGGGACACCCCGAGGTGAGCAGTACTTC. The V and J genes are TRBV5-1 and TRBJ2-7; possibly TRBD1 for D (6 bases). The germline V gene encodes CDR1 SGHRS and CDR2 YFSETQ. The V gene lost 2 bases and the J gene lost 7 bases, with 16 bases spanning the gap. The CDR3 extends over 14 amino acids.

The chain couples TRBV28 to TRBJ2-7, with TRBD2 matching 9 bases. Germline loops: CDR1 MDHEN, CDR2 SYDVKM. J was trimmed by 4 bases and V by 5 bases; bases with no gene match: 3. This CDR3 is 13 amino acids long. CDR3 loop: CASSVTSGYEQYF. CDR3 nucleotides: TGTGCCAGCAGTGTGACTAGCGGATACGAGCAGTACTTC.

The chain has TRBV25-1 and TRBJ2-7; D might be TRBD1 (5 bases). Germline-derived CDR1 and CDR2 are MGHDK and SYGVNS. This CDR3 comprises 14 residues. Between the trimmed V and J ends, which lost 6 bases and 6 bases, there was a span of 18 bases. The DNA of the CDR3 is TGTGCCAGCAGGGGATTCTATGATGGGGCCGAGCAGTACTTC. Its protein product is CASRGFYDGAEQYF.

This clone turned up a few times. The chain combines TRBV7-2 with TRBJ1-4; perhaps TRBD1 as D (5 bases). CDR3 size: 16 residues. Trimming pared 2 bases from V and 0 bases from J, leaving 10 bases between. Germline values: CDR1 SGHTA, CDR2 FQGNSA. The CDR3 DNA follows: TGTGCCAGCAGCTTAAGGGGTGATGCAACTAATGAAAAACTGTTTTTT. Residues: CASSLRGDATNEKLFF. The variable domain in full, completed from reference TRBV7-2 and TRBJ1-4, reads GAGVSQSPSNKVTEKGKDVELRCDPISGHTALYWYRQSLGQGLEFLIYFQGNSAPDKSGLPSDRFSAERTGGSVSTLTIQRTQQEDSAVYLCASSLRGDATNEKLFFGSGTQLSVL.

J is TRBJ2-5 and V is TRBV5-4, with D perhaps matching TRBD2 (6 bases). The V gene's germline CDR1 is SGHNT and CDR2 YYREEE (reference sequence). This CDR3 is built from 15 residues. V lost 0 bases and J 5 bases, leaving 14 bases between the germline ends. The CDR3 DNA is TGTGCCAGCAGCTTGGCCGCGGGACCCCAGGAGACCCAGTACTTC. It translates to CASSLAAGPQETQYF.